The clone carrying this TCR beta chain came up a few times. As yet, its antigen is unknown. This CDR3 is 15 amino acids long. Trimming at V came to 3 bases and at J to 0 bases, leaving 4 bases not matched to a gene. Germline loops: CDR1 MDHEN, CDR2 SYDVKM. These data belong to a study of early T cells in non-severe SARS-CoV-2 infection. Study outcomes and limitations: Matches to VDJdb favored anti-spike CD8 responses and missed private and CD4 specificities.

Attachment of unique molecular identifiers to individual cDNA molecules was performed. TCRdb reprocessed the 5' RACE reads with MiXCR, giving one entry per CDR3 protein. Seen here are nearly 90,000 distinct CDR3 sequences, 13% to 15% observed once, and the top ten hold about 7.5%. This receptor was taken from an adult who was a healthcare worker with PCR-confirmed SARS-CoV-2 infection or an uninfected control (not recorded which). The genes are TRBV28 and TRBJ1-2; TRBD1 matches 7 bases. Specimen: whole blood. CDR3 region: CASSFYGTANYGYTF. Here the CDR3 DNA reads TGTGCCAGCAGTTTCTATGGGACAGCTAACTATGGCTACACCTTC.